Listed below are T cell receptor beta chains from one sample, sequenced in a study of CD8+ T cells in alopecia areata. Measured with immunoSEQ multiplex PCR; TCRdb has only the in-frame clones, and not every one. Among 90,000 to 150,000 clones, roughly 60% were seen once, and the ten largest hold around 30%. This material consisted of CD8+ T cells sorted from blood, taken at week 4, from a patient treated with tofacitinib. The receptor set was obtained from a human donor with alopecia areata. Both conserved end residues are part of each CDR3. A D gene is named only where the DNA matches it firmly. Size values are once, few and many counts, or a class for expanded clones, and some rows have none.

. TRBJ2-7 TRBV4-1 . TGCGCCAGCAGCCAAGAAGCGTTCTCCTACGAGCAGTACTTC CASSQEAFSYEQYF
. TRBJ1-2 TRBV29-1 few TGCAGCGTTCCATTATCAGGTTCGGGTGGCTACACCTTC CSVPLSGSGGYTF
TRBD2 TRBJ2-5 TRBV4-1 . TGCGCCAGCAGCCGCCAGACTAGCGCGGGGGGACAAGAGACCCAGTACTTC CASSRQTSAGGQETQYF
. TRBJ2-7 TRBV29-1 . TGCAGCGTTGAAGATCTTCAGTGGCTTAGCGAGTGCTTC CSVEDLQWLSECF
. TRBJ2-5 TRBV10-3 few TGTGCCACCTCGGTTGCGGGCCAAGAGACCCAGTACTTC CATSVAGQETQYF
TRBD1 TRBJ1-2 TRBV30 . TGTGCCTGGAGCACAGGGGTACTTAACTATGGCTACACCTTC CAWSTGVLNYGYTF
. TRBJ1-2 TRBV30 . TGTGCCTGGGAAGACACTCACTATGGCTACACCTTC CAWEDTHYGYTF
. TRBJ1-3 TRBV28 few TGTGCCAGCAGTTTAATTGGCAACTCTGGAAACACCATATATTTT CASSLIGNSGNTIYF
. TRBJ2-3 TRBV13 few TGTGCCAGCAGCTTAGCAGGCACGGATACGCAGTATTTT CASSLAGTDTQYF
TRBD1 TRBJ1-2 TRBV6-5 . TGTGCCAGCAGCCGCCGGGACAGGGGAGGCCCGACCTTC CASSRRDRGGPTF